This TCR beta chain was recovered during a study of cytomegalovirus exposure and HLA in healthy donors. The CDR3 has 13 amino acids. Trimming removed 8 bases from V and 3 bases from J; junction bases left unmatched: 5. CDR1 is LNHDA and CDR2 is SQIVND in the germline V gene (reference sequence). This clone was recorded only once. The primer mix had 60 Vbeta and 13 Jbeta primers. Only in-frame clones appear in the TCRdb table, and some are missing; sequencing was by immunoSEQ multiplex PCR. The repertoire consists of under 150,000 clones, with 60% to 80% occurring once and the leading ten covering over 2%.

The V and J genes are TRBV19 and TRBJ1-2, with TRBD1 matching over 8 bases. This TCR was sampled from a woman aged 55-70 years in good health and CMV-seropositive. Sequenced sample: PBMCs. This CDR3 reads CASFQGAHYGYTF. For the CDR3, the DNA is TGTGCCAGTTTCCAGGGGGCACACTATGGCTACACCTTC. Using reference TRBV19 and TRBJ1-2 for the parts outside the CDR3, the full variable domain is DGGITQSPKYLFRKEGQNVTLSCEQNLNHDAMYWYRQDPGQGLRLIYYSQIVNDFQKGDIAEGYSVSREKKESFPLTVTSAQKNPTAFYLCASFQGAHYGYTFGSGTRLTVV.